A single sample is the source of the 30 T cell receptor beta chains below, sequenced in a study of graft-versus-host responses after intestinal transplantation. Here immunoSEQ multiplex PCR was the method, and the copy in TCRdb shows in-frame clones only, minus some. The sample shows roughly 29,000 clones, 90% to 95% of them seen only once. The material was PBMCs, obtained about 62 days after intestinal transplant. The receptor set was obtained from a human patient who received an intestinal transplant, so some T cells may come from the graft donor.

The chain carries TRBV6-1 and TRBJ1-6; D gene ambiguous. The CDR3 extends over 16 amino acids. V was clipped by 3 bases and J by 0 bases, with 9 bases between them. Germline values: CDR1 MNHNS, CDR2 SASEGT. CDR3 sequence reads: CASSEDLLSYNSPLHF. CDR3 coding DNA: TGTGCCAGCAGTGAGGATCTGCTCTCCTATAATTCACCCCTCCACTTT.

CDR3 loop: CASGKQPYTEAFF. CDR3 in DNA: TGTGCCAGCGGAAAACAGCCCTACACTGAAGCTTTCTTT. The chain recombines TRBV7-2 with TRBJ1-1; D remains unclear. The CDR3 covers 13 residues. Germline V gene lookup returns CDR1 SGHTA and CDR2 FQGNSA. V was cut by 8 bases and J by 3 bases, with 13 bases left in between.

The rearrangement links TRBV19 to TRBJ2-1, with TRBD2 matching over 11 bases. V lost 6 bases to trimming and J lost 6 bases; unmatched junction nucleotides: 7. This CDR3 has 15 amino acids. Germline V gene data show CDR1 as LNHDA and CDR2 as SQIVND (reference sequence). Written as DNA, the CDR3 is TGTGCCAGTAGCACTATAGCGGGAGGGCCCAATGAGCAGTTCTTC. Its protein is CASSTIAGGPNEQFF.

The rearrangement uses TRBV30 and TRBJ2-2; D is unresolved. Germline CDR1 is GTSNPN and CDR2 is SVGIG (reference sequence). The CDR3 is 16 amino acids. Trimming stripped 5 bases from V and 5 bases from J, with 21 bases between. The CDR3 protein is CAWGPPPGLKTGELFF. In DNA form, the CDR3 reads TGTGCCTGGGGTCCACCCCCCGGGCTTAAAACCGGGGAGCTGTTTTTT. The full variable domain, with the rest looked up from reference TRBV30 and TRBJ2-2, is SQTIHQWPATLVQPVGSPLSLECTVEGTSNPNLYWYRQAAGRGLQLLFYSVGIGQISSEVPQNLSASRPQDRQFILSSKKLLLSDSGFYLCAWGPPPGLKTGELFFGEGSRLTVL.

V usage is TRBV21-1 and J usage is TRBJ1-5. TRBV21-1 is listed as a pseudogene. CDR3 length: 17 amino acids. The CDR3 loop reads CASSKEWREGSNQPQHF. The CDR3 coding sequence is TGTGCCAGCAGCAAAGAATGGCGGGAGGGTAGCAATCAGCCCCAGCATTTT.

The chain recombines TRBV9 with TRBJ2-2, with TRBD2 as a possible D gene (6 bases). The CDR3 has 17 amino acids. V lost 1 base and J 1 base, leaving 14 bases between the germline ends. Germline CDR1 is SGDLS and CDR2 is YYNGEE. CDR3 in amino acids: CASSVQPGTENTGELFF. The CDR3 region has the DNA TGTGCCAGCAGCGTACAGCCCGGGACTGAGAACACCGGGGAGCTGTTTTTT.

The chain is built from TRBV28 and TRBJ1-2; D is possibly TRBD1 (6 bases). The CDR3 sequence is 12 residues long. Trimming cost V 2 bases and J 5 bases, with 6 bases left between them. Germline lookup yields CDR1 MDHEN and CDR2 SYDVKM. CDR3 DNA: TGTGCCAGCAGTTTAACAGGGTATGGCTACACCTTC. Translating gives CASSLTGYGYTF.

This clone was seen a single time. This chain links TRBV5-1 with TRBJ1-1; D not resolved. This CDR3 is 14 amino acids long. The germline V gene encodes CDR1 SGHRS and CDR2 YFSETQ. V dropped 5 bases and J dropped 1 base, with 12 bases sitting between them. This CDR3 reads CASRFDGWNTEAFF. CDR3 in DNA: TGCGCCAGCAGATTTGACGGATGGAACACTGAAGCTTTCTTT.

The V call is TRBV30, the J call TRBJ1-2; 7 positions agree with TRBD1. The CDR3 contains 17 residues. V dropped 7 bases and J dropped 9; count of bases not matched to a gene: 26. CDR1 and CDR2 (germline): GTSNPN, SVGIG (reference sequence). The CDR3, as DNA: TGTGCCTCCTTCTCAATTGGACAGGCCATGGGGGCTGGAAGCTACACCTTC. Protein: CASFSIGQAMGAGSYTF. The entire variable domain, with the rest obtained from reference TRBV30 and TRBJ1-2, is as follows: SQTIHQWPATLVQPVGSPLSLECTVEGTSNPNLYWYRQAAGRGLQLLFYSVGIGQISSEVPQNLSASRPQDRQFILSSKKLLLSDSGFYLCASFSIGQAMGAGSYTFGSGTRLTVV.

The V gene is TRBV5-1, the J gene TRBJ2-1; D might be TRBD1 (5 bases). V shed 5 bases and J shed 3 bases, with 9 bases lying between them. Germline V gene lookup returns CDR1 SGHRS and CDR2 YFSETQ. The CDR3 contains 13 residues. In DNA form, the CDR3 reads TGCGCCAGCAGTGAGGACAACTACAATGAGCAGTTCTTC. Its translation is CASSEDNYNEQFF.

The rearrangement links TRBV29-1 to TRBJ1-2; TRBD1 matches at 7 bases. CDR1 and CDR2 from the germline V gene are SQVTM and ANQGSEA. The CDR3 sequence is 14 residues long. With V trimmed by 8 bases and J by 8 bases, 17 bases remained unmatched. CDR3 nucleotide sequence: TGCAGCACATCCGGGGAGCAGGGGGATTGGGGCTACACCTTC. Amino acid sequence: CSTSGEQGDWGYTF. The variable domain in full, with the rest retrieved from reference TRBV29-1 and TRBJ1-2, is SAVISQKPSRDICQRGTSLTIQCQVDSQVTMMFWYRQQPGQSLTLIATANQGSEATYESGFVIDKFPISRPNLTFSTLTVSNMSPEDSSIYLCSTSGEQGDWGYTFGSGTRLTVV.

The CDR3 protein is CASSLGSGDTNYGYTF. The CDR3 DNA follows: TGTGCCAGCAGCTTGGGCTCAGGGGACACTAACTATGGCTACACCTTC. The J gene is TRBJ1-2, the V gene TRBV7-9, with D possibly matching TRBD1 (6 bases). This CDR3 region has 16 residues. From germline, CDR1 is SEHNR and CDR2 FQNEAQ (reference sequence). The V end lost 3 bases, the J end lost 0 bases, and 14 bases lay between the germline ends. Complete variable domain (other parts from reference TRBV7-9 and TRBJ1-2): DTGVSQNPRHKITKRGQNVTFRCDPISEHNRLYWYRQTLGQGPEFLTYFQNEAQLEKSRLLSDRFSAERPKGSFSTLEIQRTEQGDSAMYLCASSLGSGDTNYGYTFGSGTRLTVV.

The chain employs TRBV7-6 and TRBJ2-5, with D tentatively TRBD2 (6 bases). From germline, CDR1 is SGHVS and CDR2 FNYEAQ. The CDR3 is 15 residues long. V lost 3 bases and J 7 bases, leaving 18 bases between the germline ends. CDR3 nucleotide sequence: TGTGCCAGCAGCTTCAGTAGCGGCGGAGGGGTGACCCAGTACTTC. Protein: CASSFSSGGGVTQYF.

The chain uses TRBV28 and TRBJ1-2, with 9 nucleotides matching TRBD1. The CDR3 is 15 amino acids. V lost 2 bases and J lost 4; bases outside the gene matches: 5. Looked up from germline, CDR1 is MDHEN and CDR2 is SYDVKM. CDR3 amino acids: CASSLPTGGGYGYTF. The CDR3 bases are TGTGCCAGCAGTTTACCCACAGGGGGCGGCTATGGCTACACCTTC.

The CDR3 loop reads CSVEVGLGREEMNTEAFF. In DNA form, the CDR3 reads TGCAGCGTTGAAGTCGGGCTGGGGAGGGAAGAAATGAACACTGAAGCTTTCTTT. The chain links TRBV29-1 to TRBJ1-1; D remains ambiguous. V was cut by 1 base and J by 0 bases, with 21 bases left in between. CDR1 is SQVTM, CDR2 ANQGSEA, per germline. The CDR3 runs to 18 residues. The full variable domain, its missing parts supplied by reference TRBV29-1 and TRBJ1-1, is SAVISQKPSRDICQRGTSLTIQCQVDSQVTMMFWYRQQPGQSLTLIATANQGSEATYESGFVIDKFPISRPNLTFSTLTVSNMSPEDSSIYLCSVEVGLGREEMNTEAFFGQGTRLTVV.

CDR3 region: CASSGDRWGNYGYTF. The CDR3 bases are TGTGCCAGCAGCGGAGATAGGTGGGGAAACTATGGCTACACCTTC. The chain carries TRBV9 and TRBJ1-2; D unclear. Trimming pared 3 bases from V and 2 bases from J, leaving 14 bases between. Germline assignment: CDR1 SGDLS and CDR2 YYNGEE. The CDR3 runs 15 residues. The entire variable domain, with the rest obtained from reference TRBV9 and TRBJ1-2, is as follows: DSGVTQTPKHLITATGQRVTLRCSPRSGDLSVYWYQQSLDQGLQFLIQYYNGEERAKGNILERFSAQQFPDLHSELNLSSLELGDSALYFCASSGDRWGNYGYTFGSGTRLTVV.

This clone turned up a few times. V and J are TRBV18 and TRBJ2-2, with 11 nucleotides matching TRBD2. The V and J ends lost 3 bases and 0 bases, in that order; junction bases with no gene match: 0. Per the germline V gene, CDR1 is KGHSH and CDR2 is LQKENI. The length of the CDR3 is 16 residues. CDR3 sequence: CASSPSGRANTGELFF. Here the CDR3 DNA reads TGTGCCAGCTCACCTAGCGGGAGGGCGAACACCGGGGAGCTGTTTTTT.

Written as DNA, the CDR3 is TGCGCCAGCAGCTTGGGGGCAGCTGAAGCTTTCTTT. Protein: CASSLGAAEAFF. The rearrangement joins TRBV5-1 to TRBJ1-1; D not resolved. The CDR3 length is 12 residues. V lost 0 bases to trimming and J lost 6 bases, with 6 bases between them. Germline V lookup: CDR1 SGHRS, CDR2 YFSETQ.

CDR3 nucleotide sequence: TGTGCCATCAGTGAGGGCGGGGGGGGCTATGAGCAGTTCTTC. Protein product: CAISEGGGGYEQFF. The gene calls are TRBV10-3 and TRBJ2-1, with 9 bases that match TRBD2. The trim removed 2 bases at V and 8 bases at J, leaving 4 bases unmatched. CDR1 is ENHRY and CDR2 is SYGVKD in the germline V gene. The CDR3 spans 14 residues.

As to this clone: One end of the junction does not line up with germline, which may come from a read error. The chain links TRBV25-1 to TRBJ2-2; a possible D gene is TRBD2 (5 bases). The CDR3 runs to 14 residues. Per germline, CDR1 MGHDK and CDR2 SYGVNS. The CDR3 loop reads CASSEYRSYGELSF. The DNA of the CDR3 is TGTGCCAGCAGTGAATATCGGTCATACGGGGAGCTGTCTTTT.

This clone was picked up one time. The V and J genes are TRBV30 and TRBJ1-1; D ambiguous. Trimming removed 0 bases from V and 0 bases from J, with 5 bases in between. This CDR3 contains 13 residues. Germline lookup yields CDR1 GTSNPN and CDR2 SVGIG (reference sequence). The CDR3 region is CAWSVSVNTEAFF. CDR3 bases: TGTGCCTGGAGTGTATCGGTGAACACTGAAGCTTTCTTT.

The chain is built from TRBV6-1 and TRBJ2-1; maybe TRBD1 (6 bases). Germline CDR1 is MNHNS and CDR2 is SASEGT. Trimming left V 3 bases short and J 5 bases short, with 8 bases between. The CDR3 is 13 residues long. CDR3 sequence reads: CASSEDSHNEQFF. DNA of the CDR3: TGTGCCAGCAGTGAGGACAGCCACAATGAGCAGTTCTTC.

V is TRBV6-5 and J is TRBJ1-2, with 8 bases lining up with TRBD1. This CDR3 is built from 11 residues. V lost 6 bases to trimming and J lost 13 bases; unmatched junction nucleotides: 7. Germline CDR1 MNHEY, CDR2 SVGAGI. CDR3 bases: TGTGCCAGCAGGGCAGGGGGCGAATGCACCTTC. Translated, it gives CASRAGGECTF.

The chain combines TRBV11-3 with TRBJ2-6; possibly TRBD1 or TRBD2 for D (5 bases each). V lost 5 bases and J 0 bases, leaving 20 bases between the germline ends. CDR1 SGHNT and CDR2 YENEEA come from the germline V gene. This CDR3 has 19 amino acids. Here the CDR3 DNA reads TGTGCCAGCAGCCCAGAGAGGGGTCTCCGACTCTCTGGGGCCAACGTCCTGACTTTC. Protein: CASSPERGLRLSGANVLTF. Combining the CDR3 with reference TRBV11-3 and TRBJ2-6 gives the whole variable domain EAGVVQSPRYKIIEKKQPVAFWCNPISGHNTLYWYLQNLGQGPELLIRYENEEAVDDSQLPKDRFSAERLKGVDSTLKIQPAELGDSAVYLCASSPERGLRLSGANVLTFGAGSRLTVL.

This sequence joins TRBV6-1 and TRBJ2-7; possibly TRBD1 for D (5 bases). Germline lookup yields CDR1 MNHNS and CDR2 SASEGT. CDR3 size: 13 residues. Trimming took 3 bases from V and 2 from J, leaving 8 bases between them. Here the CDR3 reads CASSDSRAYEQYF. In DNA, the CDR3 is TGTGCCAGCAGTGATAGCAGGGCCTACGAGCAGTACTTC.

The genes are TRBV6-5 and TRBJ2-7; D uncertain. Germline CDR1 is MNHEY and CDR2 is SVGAGI. Trimming took off 4 bases at V and 0 bases at J, with 7 bases between the two ends. The CDR3 is 13 residues long. The CDR3 loop is CASSFLSSYEQYF. In DNA form, the CDR3 reads TGTGCCAGCAGTTTCTTAAGCTCCTACGAGCAGTACTTC.

This rearrangement joins TRBV9 to TRBJ2-7; 9 bases line up with TRBD2. The CDR3 has 14 residues. Germline values: CDR1 SGDLS, CDR2 YYNGEE. V shed 1 base, J shed 5 bases, and the junction held 4 bases outside the gene matches. Here the CDR3 reads CASSVLGGGDEQYF. CDR3 sequence (DNA): TGTGCCAGCAGCGTACTGGGCGGGGGGGACGAGCAGTACTTC.

V usage is TRBV5-1 and J usage is TRBJ2-1, with D unresolved. Germline CDR1 and CDR2: SGHRS and YFSETQ. This CDR3 comprises 16 residues. The V and J ends lost 0 bases and 0 bases respectively, with 10 bases between them. The CDR3 nucleotides read TGCGCCAGCAGCTTGGATGTCGGTAGCTCCTACAATGAGCAGTTCTTC. Translation: CASSLDVGSSYNEQFF. The variable domain in full, with the rest retrieved from reference TRBV5-1 and TRBJ2-1, is KAGVTQTPRYLIKTRGQQVTLSCSPISGHRSVSWYQQTPGQGLQFLFEYFSETQRNKGNFPGRFSGRQFSNSRSEMNVSTLELGDSALYLCASSLDVGSSYNEQFFGPGTRLTVL.

The gene calls are TRBV4-1 and TRBJ1-6; D possibly corresponds to TRBD1 (6 bases). Trimming stripped 6 bases from V and 8 bases from J, with 17 bases between. There are 15 residues in the CDR3. The germline V gene encodes CDR1 MGHRA and CDR2 YSYEKL. This CDR3 reads CASRSGGAKDSPLHF. The CDR3 nucleotides are TGCGCCAGCAGATCTGGGGGGGCGAAGGATTCACCCCTCCACTTT.

The chain combines TRBV7-3 with TRBJ2-1, with 8 positions matching TRBD1. J lost 3 bases, V lost 2 bases, and 6 bases had no gene match. CDR1 is SGHTA, CDR2 FQGTGA, per germline. This CDR3 region has 16 residues. The CDR3: CASSLDGRGLYNEQFF. DNA for the CDR3: TGTGCCAGCAGCTTAGACGGCAGGGGGCTCTACAATGAGCAGTTCTTC.